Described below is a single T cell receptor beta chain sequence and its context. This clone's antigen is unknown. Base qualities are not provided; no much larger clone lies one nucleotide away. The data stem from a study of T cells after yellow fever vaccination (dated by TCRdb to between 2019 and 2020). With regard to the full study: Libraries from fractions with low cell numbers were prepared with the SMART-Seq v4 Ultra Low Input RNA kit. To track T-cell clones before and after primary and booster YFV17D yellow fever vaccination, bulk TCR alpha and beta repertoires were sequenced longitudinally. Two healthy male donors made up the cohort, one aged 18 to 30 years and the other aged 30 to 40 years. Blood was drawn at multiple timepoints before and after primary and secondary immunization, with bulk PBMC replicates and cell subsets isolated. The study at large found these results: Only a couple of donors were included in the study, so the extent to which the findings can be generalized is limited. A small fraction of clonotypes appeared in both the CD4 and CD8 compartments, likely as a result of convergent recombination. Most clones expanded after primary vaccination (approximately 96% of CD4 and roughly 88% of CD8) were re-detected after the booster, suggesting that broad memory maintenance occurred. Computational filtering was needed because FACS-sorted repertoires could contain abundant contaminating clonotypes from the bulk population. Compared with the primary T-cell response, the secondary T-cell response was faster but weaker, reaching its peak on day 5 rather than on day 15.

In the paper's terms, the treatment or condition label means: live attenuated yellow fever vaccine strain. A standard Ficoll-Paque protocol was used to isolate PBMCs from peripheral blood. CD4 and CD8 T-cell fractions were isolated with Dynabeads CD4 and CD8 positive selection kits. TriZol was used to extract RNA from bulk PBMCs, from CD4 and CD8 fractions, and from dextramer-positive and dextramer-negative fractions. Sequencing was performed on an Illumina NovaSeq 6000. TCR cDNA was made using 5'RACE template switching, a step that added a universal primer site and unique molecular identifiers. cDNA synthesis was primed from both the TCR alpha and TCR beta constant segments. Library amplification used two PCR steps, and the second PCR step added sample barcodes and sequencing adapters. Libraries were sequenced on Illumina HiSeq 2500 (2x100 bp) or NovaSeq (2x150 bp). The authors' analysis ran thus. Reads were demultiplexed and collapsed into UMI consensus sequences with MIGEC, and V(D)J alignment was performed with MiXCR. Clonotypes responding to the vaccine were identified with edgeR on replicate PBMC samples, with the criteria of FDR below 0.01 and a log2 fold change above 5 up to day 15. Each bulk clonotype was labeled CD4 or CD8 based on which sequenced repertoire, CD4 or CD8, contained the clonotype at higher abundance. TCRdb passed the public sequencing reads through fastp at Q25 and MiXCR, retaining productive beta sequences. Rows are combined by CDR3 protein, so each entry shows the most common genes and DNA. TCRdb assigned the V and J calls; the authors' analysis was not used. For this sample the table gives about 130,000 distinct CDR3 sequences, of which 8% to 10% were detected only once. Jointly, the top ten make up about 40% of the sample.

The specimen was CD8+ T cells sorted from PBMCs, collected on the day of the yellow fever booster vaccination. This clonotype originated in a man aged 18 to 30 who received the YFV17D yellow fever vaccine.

This receptor carries the CDR3 CASSLPGGGAISDTQYF. The DNA reads as follows: TGTGCCAGCAGCCTCCCGGGCGGGGGGGCCATCTCAGATACGCAGTATTTT. The rearrangement combines TRBV9 with TRBJ2-3, with 9 bases aligning to TRBD2. From a lookup of the germline V gene, CDR1 and CDR2 are SGDLS and YYNGEE. V loses 4 bases at its end and J loses 4 bases; junction bases beyond the gene matches: 13. The CDR3, cysteine through phenylalanine, is 17 amino acids long. The kept DNA is CDR3 alone, 51 bases in frame from the first base.